The rows below give T cell receptor beta chains drawn from one sample of a study of monozygotic twins with cystic fibrosis. Clones were read by immunoSEQ multiplex PCR, and TCRdb kept only the in-frame ones, dropping some. The sample lists approximately 36,000 clones, around 90% occurring once. Sequencing was performed on blood. The receptors here all came from a boy aged 2 to 10 with cystic fibrosis. CDR3s include the opening cysteine and the closing phenylalanine or tryptophan. The D gene is left open where the match is weak. Rows give clone size only sometimes, using once, few, many, or a class for an expanded clone.

V gene	J gene	D gene	clone size	CDR3 protein	CDR3 DNA
TRBV2	TRBJ2-1	TRBD2	.	CASRGLESDNEQFF	TGTGCCAGCAGGGGACTAGAAAGTGATAATGAGCAGTTCTTC
TRBV6-1	TRBJ1-2	.	once	CASSEFAGYTF	TGTGCCAGCAGTGAATTTGCAGGGTACACCTTC
TRBV20-1	TRBJ1-1	.	few	CSAPEGEAFF	TGCAGTGCCCCCGAGGGTGAAGCTTTCTTT
TRBV14	TRBJ2-5	TRBD2	.	CASSLGLRWGTQYF	TGTGCCAGCAGCCTGGGACTACGGTGGGGGACCCAGTACTTC
TRBV9	TRBJ2-7	TRBD1	.	CASSVDGTGGDFAEQYF	TGTGCCAGCAGCGTAGACGGGACAGGGGGGGACTTTGCCGAGCAGTACTTC
TRBV6-4	TRBJ2-3	TRBD2	.	CASSLSAGGPTDTQYF	TGTGCCAGCAGTTTGTCGGCGGGGGGTCCCACAGATACGCAGTATTTT
TRBV2	TRBJ2-2	.	.	CASSGGTSTGELFF	TGTGCCAGCAGTGGGGGGACATCCACCGGGGAGCTGTTTTTT
TRBV5-6	TRBJ2-3	.	once	CASSLGGFPHVTGDTQYF	TGTGCCAGCAGCTTGGGAGGGTTCCCACACGTAACCGGGGATACGCAGTATTTT
TRBV5-4	TRBJ2-2	.	.	CASSLSVGGELFF	TGTGCCAGCAGCTTGTCTGTAGGCGGTGAGCTGTTTTTT
TRBV7-3	TRBJ2-1	.	.	CASSFTSLGEQFF	TGTGCCAGCAGTTTTACTAGTCTTGGTGAGCAGTTCTTC
TRBV5-6	TRBJ1-2	.	once	CASSLWQGTNYGYTF	TGTGCCAGCAGCTTGTGGCAGGGGACTAACTATGGCTACACCTTC
TRBV11-3	TRBJ2-7	TRBD1	.	CASSPSTGARGEQYF	TGTGCCAGCAGCCCCTCGACAGGGGCCCGAGGGGAGCAGTACTTC
TRBV6-6	TRBJ1-6	.	.	CASSYGATSPLHF	TGTGCCAGCAGTTACGGGGCCACCTCTCCCCTCCACTTT
TRBV7-9	TRBJ1-6	TRBD1	.	CASSLGQGFSPLHF	TGTGCCAGCAGCCTGGGACAGGGGTTCTCACCCCTCCACTTT
TRBV6-1	TRBJ1-6	TRBD1	.	CAPGTANSPLHF	TGTGCCCCCGGGACAGCTAATTCACCCCTCCACTTT
TRBV21-1	TRBJ1-2	.	.	CASSSYRGHGYTF	TGTGCCAGCAGCAGTTACAGGGGGCATGGCTACACCTTC
TRBV5-1	TRBJ2-7	TRBD2	.	CASTPLAGVPERQYF	TGCGCCAGCACCCCTCTAGCGGGGGTTCCGGAACGGCAGTACTTC